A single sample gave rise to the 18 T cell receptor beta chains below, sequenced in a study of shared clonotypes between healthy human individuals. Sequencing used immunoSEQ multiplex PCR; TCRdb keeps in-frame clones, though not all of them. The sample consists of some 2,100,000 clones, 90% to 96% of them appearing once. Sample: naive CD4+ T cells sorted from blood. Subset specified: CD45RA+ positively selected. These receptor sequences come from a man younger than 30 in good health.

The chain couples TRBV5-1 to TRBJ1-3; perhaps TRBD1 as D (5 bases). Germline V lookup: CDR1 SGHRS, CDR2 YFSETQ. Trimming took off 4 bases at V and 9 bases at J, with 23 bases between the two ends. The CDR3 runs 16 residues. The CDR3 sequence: CASSLTGTADGTTIYF. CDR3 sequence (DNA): TGCGCCAGCAGCCTGACCGGGACCGCGGACGGGACCACCATATATTTT.

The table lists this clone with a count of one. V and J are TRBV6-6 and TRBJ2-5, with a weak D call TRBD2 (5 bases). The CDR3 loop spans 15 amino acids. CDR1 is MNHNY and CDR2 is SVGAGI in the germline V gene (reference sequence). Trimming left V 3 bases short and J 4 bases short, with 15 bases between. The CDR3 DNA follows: TGTGCCAGCAGTTATGGCGGGCTGGAGCGAGAGACCCAGTACTTC. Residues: CASSYGGLERETQYF.

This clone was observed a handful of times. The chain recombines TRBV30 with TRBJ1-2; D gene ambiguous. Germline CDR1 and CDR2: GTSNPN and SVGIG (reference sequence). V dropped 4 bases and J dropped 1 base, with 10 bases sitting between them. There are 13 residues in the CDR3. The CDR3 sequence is CAWTLNLNYGYTF. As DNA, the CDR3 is TGTGCCTGGACCCTCAATCTTAACTATGGCTACACCTTC.

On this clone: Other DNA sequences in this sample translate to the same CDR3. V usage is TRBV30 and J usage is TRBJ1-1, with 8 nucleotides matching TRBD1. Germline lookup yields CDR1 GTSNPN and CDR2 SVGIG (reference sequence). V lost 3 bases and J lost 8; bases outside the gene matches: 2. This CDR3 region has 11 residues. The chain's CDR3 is CAWSRQGEAFF. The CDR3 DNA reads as TGTGCCTGGAGCCGACAGGGGGAAGCTTTCTTT.

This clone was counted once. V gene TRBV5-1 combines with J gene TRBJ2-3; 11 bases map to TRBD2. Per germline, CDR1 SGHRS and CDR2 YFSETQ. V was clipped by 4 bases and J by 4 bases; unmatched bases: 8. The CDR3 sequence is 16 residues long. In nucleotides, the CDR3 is TGCGCCAGCAGCCAACAACCTAGCGGGGGGTCAGATACGCAGTATTTT. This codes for CASSQQPSGGSDTQYF.

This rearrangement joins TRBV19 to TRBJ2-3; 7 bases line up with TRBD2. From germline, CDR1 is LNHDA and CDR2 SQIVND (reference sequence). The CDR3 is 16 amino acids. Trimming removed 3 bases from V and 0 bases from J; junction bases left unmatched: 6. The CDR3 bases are TGTGCCAGTAGTATTCGAGGTAGCGGGAGCACAGATACGCAGTATTTT. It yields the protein CASSIRGSGSTDTQYF. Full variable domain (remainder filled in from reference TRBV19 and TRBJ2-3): DGGITQSPKYLFRKEGQNVTLSCEQNLNHDAMYWYRQDPGQGLRLIYYSQIVNDFQKGDIAEGYSVSREKKESFPLTVTSAQKNPTAFYLCASSIRGSGSTDTQYFGPGTRLTVL.

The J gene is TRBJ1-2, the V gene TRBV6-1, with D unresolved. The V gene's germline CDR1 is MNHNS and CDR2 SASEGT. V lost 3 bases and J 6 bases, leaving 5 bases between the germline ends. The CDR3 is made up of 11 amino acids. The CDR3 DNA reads TGTGCCAGCAGTGACATCGATGGCTACACCTTC. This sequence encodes CASSDIDGYTF.

CDR3 in amino acids: CAWSPDRIVTF. CDR3 bases: TGTGCCTGGAGTCCGGACAGAATAGTAACCTTC. J is TRBJ1-2 and V is TRBV30, with a tentative D call TRBD1 (6 bases). Germline V CDR1 and CDR2: GTSNPN, SVGIG (reference sequence). The CDR3 runs 11 residues. Trimming shortened V by 2 bases and J by 14 bases, and 15 bases separated the two germline ends.

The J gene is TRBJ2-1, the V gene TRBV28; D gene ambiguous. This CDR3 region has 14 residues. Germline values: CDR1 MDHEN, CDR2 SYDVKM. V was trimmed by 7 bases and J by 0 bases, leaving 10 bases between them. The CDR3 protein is CASTPSGSYNEQFF. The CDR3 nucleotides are TGTGCCAGCACCCCGTCTGGCTCCTACAATGAGCAGTTCTTC.

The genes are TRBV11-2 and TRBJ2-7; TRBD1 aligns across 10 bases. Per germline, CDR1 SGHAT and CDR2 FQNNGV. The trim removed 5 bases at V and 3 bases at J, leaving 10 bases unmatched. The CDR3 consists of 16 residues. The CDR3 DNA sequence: TGTGCCAGCAGCCTACCGACCGGGACAGGGGTCTACGAGCAGTACTTC. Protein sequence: CASSLPTGTGVYEQYF.

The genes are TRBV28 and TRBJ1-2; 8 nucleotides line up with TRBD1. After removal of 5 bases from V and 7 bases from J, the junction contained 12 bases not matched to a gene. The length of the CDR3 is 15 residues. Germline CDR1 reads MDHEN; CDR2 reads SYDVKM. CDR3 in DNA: TGTGCCAGCAGTCCACGCCCGGACAGGGTGGCTGGCTACACCTTC. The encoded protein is CASSPRPDRVAGYTF.

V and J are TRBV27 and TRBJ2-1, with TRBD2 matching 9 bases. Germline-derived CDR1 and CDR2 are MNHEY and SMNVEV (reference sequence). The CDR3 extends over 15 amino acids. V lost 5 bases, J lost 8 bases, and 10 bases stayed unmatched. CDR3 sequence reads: CASSPRLAGIDEQFF. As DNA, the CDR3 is TGTGCCAGCAGTCCCCGCCTAGCGGGAATTGATGAGCAGTTCTTC.

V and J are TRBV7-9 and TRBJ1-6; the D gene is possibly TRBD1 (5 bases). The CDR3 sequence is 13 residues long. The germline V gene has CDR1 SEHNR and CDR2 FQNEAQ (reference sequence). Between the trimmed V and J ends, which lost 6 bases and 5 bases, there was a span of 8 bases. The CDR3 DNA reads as TGTGCCAGCAGGGTGACAGATAATTCACCCCTCCACTTT. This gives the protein CASRVTDNSPLHF.

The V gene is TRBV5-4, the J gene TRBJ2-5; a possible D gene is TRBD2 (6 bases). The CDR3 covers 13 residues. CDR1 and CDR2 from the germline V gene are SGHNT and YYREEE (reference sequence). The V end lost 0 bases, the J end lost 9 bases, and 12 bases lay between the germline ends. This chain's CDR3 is CASSLDLSGAQYF. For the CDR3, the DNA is TGTGCCAGCAGCTTGGATCTATCGGGGGCCCAGTACTTC.

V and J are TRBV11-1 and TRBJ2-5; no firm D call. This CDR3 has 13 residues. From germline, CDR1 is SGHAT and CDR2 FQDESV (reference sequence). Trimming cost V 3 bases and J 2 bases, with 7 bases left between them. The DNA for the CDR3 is TGTGCCAGCAGCTTGGATATTCAAGAGACCCAGTACTTC. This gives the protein CASSLDIQETQYF.

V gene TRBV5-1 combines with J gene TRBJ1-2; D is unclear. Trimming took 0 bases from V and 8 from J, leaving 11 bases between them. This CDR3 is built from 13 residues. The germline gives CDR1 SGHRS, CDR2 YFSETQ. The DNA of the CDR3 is TGCGCCAGCAGCTTGGATGTTGGACCCGGCTACACCTTC. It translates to CASSLDVGPGYTF.

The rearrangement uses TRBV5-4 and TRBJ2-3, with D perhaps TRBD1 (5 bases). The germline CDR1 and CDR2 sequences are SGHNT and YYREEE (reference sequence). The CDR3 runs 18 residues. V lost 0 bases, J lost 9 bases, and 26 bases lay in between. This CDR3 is CASSLGQGPTGVRGTQYF. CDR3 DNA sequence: TGTGCCAGCAGCTTGGGCCAGGGCCCCACGGGTGTGCGTGGGACGCAGTATTTT.

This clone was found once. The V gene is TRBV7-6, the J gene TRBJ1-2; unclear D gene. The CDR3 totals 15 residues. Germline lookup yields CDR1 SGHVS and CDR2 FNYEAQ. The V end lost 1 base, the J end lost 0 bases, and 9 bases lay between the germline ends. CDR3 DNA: TGTGCCAGCAGCTTAGGTGGCATAGCTAACTATGGCTACACCTTC. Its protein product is CASSLGGIANYGYTF.